A selection of T cell receptor beta chains follows, all from one sample in a study of blood T cell repertoires in COVID-19. Sequencing used immunoSEQ multiplex PCR; TCRdb keeps in-frame clones, though not all of them. The data show hundreds of thousands of clones, roughly nine tenths seen once. The specimen sequenced was PBMCs or T cells enriched from blood (not recorded which). The receptors were sampled from a man aged 25-45 years who had recovered from COVID-19. CDR3s include the opening cysteine and the closing phenylalanine or tryptophan.

>TRBV2
CASNFGQGGTGELFF
>TRBV21-1
CASSKEGRGPGNTIYF
>TRBV12-5
CASGLAHRDRISYEQYF
>TRBV9
CASSVVALGEQFF
>TRBV15
CATSRKTDSYEQYF
>TRBV12-2
CASRPCPAILAGAGELFF
>TRBV28
CASSLVEDSPLHF
>TRBV3-1/TRBV3-2
CASSLIRNEQFF
>TRBV18
CASSPGDNNSPLHF
>TRBV29-1
CSVNRGDEKLFF
>TRBV18
CASSPLDSSYEQYF
>TRBV11-2
CASSLMSSRSYEQYF
>TRBV12-3/TRBV12-4
CASSRQGFTEAFF
>TRBV5-3
CARSGDRAGQPQHF
>TRBV6-1
CASSEALAAGNTIYF